One and the same sample provided the 18 T cell receptor beta chains below, sequenced in a study of shared clonotypes between healthy human individuals. Sequencing was performed with immunoSEQ multiplex PCR; in TCRdb, only in-frame clones are kept and a portion is missing. The data contain roughly 2.1 million clones, 85% to 95% of them singletons. CD45RO-negative, CCR7-selected cells formed the naive CD8 fraction, which excluded terminally differentiated effector memory CD45RA+ cells. Sequenced input: naive CD8+ T cells from PBMCs. These receptors all stem from a man between 18 and 35 years old in good health. Some clones in this sample may be carry-over from other donors' samples.

The chain joins TRBV5-4 to TRBJ2-1; D is possibly TRBD2 (6 bases). Germline V gene lookup returns CDR1 SGHNT and CDR2 YYREEE (reference sequence). This CDR3 contains 14 residues. Deletions cut 4 bases from V and 8 bases from J, with 16 bases between. As DNA, the CDR3 is TGTGCCAGCAGCCCGGGGGAGGTATTACATGAGCAGTTCTTC. Amino acid sequence: CASSPGEVLHEQFF.

The genes are TRBV7-8 and TRBJ2-5, with D maybe TRBD1 (6 bases). Trimming shortened V by 5 bases and J by 1 base, and 11 bases separated the two germline ends. The CDR3 totals 14 residues. Germline loops: CDR1 SGHVS, CDR2 FQNEAQ. CDR3 residues: CASSTTGPQETQYF. For the CDR3, the DNA is TGTGCCAGCAGCACTACAGGGCCCCAAGAGACCCAGTACTTC.

This clone was counted a single time. The chain is built from TRBV5-1 and TRBJ2-7; 7 nucleotides agree with TRBD2. CDR1 SGHRS and CDR2 YFSETQ come from the germline V gene. The CDR3 totals 16 residues. Unmatched junction bases numbered 7, after V lost 0 bases and J lost 1 base. The CDR3 nucleotides read TGCGCCAGCAGCTTGGCCGTGCGGGAGAGTTCCTACGAGCAGTACTTC. It translates to CASSLAVRESSYEQYF. The full variable domain, rest sourced from reference TRBV5-1 and TRBJ2-7, is KAGVTQTPRYLIKTRGQQVTLSCSPISGHRSVSWYQQTPGQGLQFLFEYFSETQRNKGNFPGRFSGRQFSNSRSEMNVSTLELGDSALYLCASSLAVRESSYEQYFGPGTRLTVT.

This clone came up once. This chain joins TRBV4-1 and TRBJ2-7; TRBD2 matches 12 bases. This CDR3 has 15 amino acids. Germline CDR1 and CDR2: MGHRA and YSYEKL. Trimming at V came to 4 bases and at J to 3 bases, leaving 4 bases not matched to a gene. CDR3 loop: CASSPLTSGSYEQYF. CDR3 DNA: TGCGCCAGCAGCCCCCTGACTAGCGGGAGCTACGAGCAGTACTTC.

In DNA form, the CDR3 reads TGTGCCAGCAGCTTATGGGGGCAAGATACGCAGTATTTT. Residues: CASSLWGQDTQYF. The rearrangement uses TRBV7-9 and TRBJ2-3, with a tentative D call TRBD1 (6 bases). The CDR3 loop spans 13 amino acids. Germline V gives CDR1 SEHNR, CDR2 FQNEAQ (reference sequence). V was pared by 2 bases and J by 5 bases, with 8 bases between.

The chain has TRBV25-1 and TRBJ1-4, with D possibly being TRBD1 (5 bases). Trimming took off 5 bases at V and 4 bases at J, with 11 bases between the two ends. Germline V gives CDR1 MGHDK, CDR2 SYGVNS. This CDR3 spans 14 amino acids. This chain's CDR3 is CASSSGRLNEKLFF. The DNA for the CDR3 is TGTGCCAGCAGTTCGGGACGCCTTAATGAAAAACTGTTTTTT.

A remark on this clone: Different DNA sequences within this sample yield the same CDR3. V and J are TRBV19 and TRBJ1-1; D not resolved. The CDR3 has 13 amino acids. Looked up from germline, CDR1 is LNHDA and CDR2 is SQIVND (reference sequence). The ends were cut back, 6 bases at V and 1 base at J, with 9 bases in the middle. CDR3 nucleotides: TGTGCCAGTAGCCCCGGAGGGAACACTGAAGCTTTCTTT. Translated: CASSPGGNTEAFF.

This CDR3 reads CASSLSARGQGRPQHF. The CDR3, as DNA: TGTGCCAGCAGTTTATCTGCCAGGGGGCAAGGGAGGCCCCAGCATTTT. The chain carries TRBV28 and TRBJ1-5; 8 bases align to TRBD1. The CDR3 contains 16 residues. Trimming removed 1 base from V and 9 bases from J; junction bases left unmatched: 11. Germline CDR1 reads MDHEN; CDR2 reads SYDVKM.

The chain employs TRBV6-1 and TRBJ1-2; the D gene is possibly TRBD1 (6 bases). CDR3 length: 14 amino acids. V was clipped by 5 bases and J by 3 bases, with 13 bases between them. CDR1 is MNHNS and CDR2 is SASEGT in the germline V gene. DNA of the CDR3: TGTGCCAGCAGTCAAAACAGGGCGGACTATGGCTACACCTTC. Translated: CASSQNRADYGYTF.

The V gene is TRBV2, the J gene TRBJ2-7, with D possibly TRBD1 on 6 matching bases. Looked up from germline, CDR1 is SNHLY and CDR2 is FYNNEI. V gave up 4 bases and J gave up 0 bases, with 16 bases separating them. The CDR3 sequence is 16 residues long. CDR3 amino acids: CASSGGPGSSSYEQYF. CDR3 nucleotide sequence: TGTGCCAGCAGTGGGGGGCCGGGATCGAGCTCCTACGAGCAGTACTTC.

The chain couples TRBV27 to TRBJ1-2, with 8 positions matching TRBD1. The CDR3 sequence is 16 residues long. V shed 6 bases, J shed 3 bases, and the junction held 12 bases outside the gene matches. From germline, CDR1 is MNHEY and CDR2 SMNVEV (reference sequence). The CDR3 region is CASSRTRTGRDYGYTF. CDR3 sequence (DNA): TGTGCCAGCAGCCGGACTCGGACAGGGAGGGACTATGGCTACACCTTC.

The chain carries TRBV7-9 and TRBJ2-2; 7 nucleotides align to TRBD2. This CDR3 comprises 18 residues. V lost 7 bases and J lost 3; bases outside the gene matches: 17. Germline CDR1 is SEHNR and CDR2 is FQNEAQ (reference sequence). The DNA of the CDR3 is TGTGCCAGCACCCTAGGTTGGGCGGGAGTCGAGGACACCGGGGAGCTGTTTTTT. It specifies CASTLGWAGVEDTGELFF.

The V and J genes are TRBV6-5 and TRBJ2-1; D gene unclear. Germline CDR1 is MNHEY and CDR2 is SVGAGI. The CDR3 spans 16 residues. The ends were cut back, 4 bases at V and 3 bases at J, with 16 bases in the middle. The CDR3: CASSSQPWGFYNEQFF. The CDR3 nucleotides are TGTGCCAGCAGTTCCCAACCCTGGGGATTCTACAATGAGCAGTTCTTC.

The chain combines TRBV6-5 with TRBJ1-4, with D possibly being TRBD1 (6 bases). In germline, CDR1 is MNHEY, CDR2 SVGAGI. V dropped 6 bases and J dropped 2 bases, with 13 bases sitting between them. This CDR3 spans 15 amino acids. The CDR3 sequence is CASRALRGTNEKLFF. The CDR3 nucleotides read TGTGCCAGCAGGGCCCTCAGGGGCACTAATGAAAAACTGTTTTTT.

The V and J genes are TRBV18 and TRBJ2-7; D not certain. V shed 0 bases and J shed 5 bases, with 17 bases lying between them. CDR3 length: 16 amino acids. CDR1 KGHSH and CDR2 LQKENI come from the germline V gene. The CDR3 DNA reads as TGTGCCAGCTCACCACCCGAGGTCGGTGTGGGGAACGAGCAGTACTTC. Protein: CASSPPEVGVGNEQYF.

The chain combines TRBV10-2 with TRBJ2-2, with a weak D call TRBD1 (6 bases). The V end was cut by 8 bases, the J end by 7 bases, with 20 bases between. There are 15 residues in the CDR3. Germline CDR1 reads WSHSY; CDR2 reads SAAADI. The CDR3 DNA follows: TGCGCCAGCGGCCCCGTACAGGGCGGCGGCGGGGAGCTGTTTTTT. Translation gives CASGPVQGGGGELFF.

The V gene is TRBV28, the J gene TRBJ1-5, with D perhaps matching TRBD1 (5 bases). The CDR3 is 15 amino acids. CDR1 is MDHEN and CDR2 is SYDVKM in the germline V gene. Trimming cost V 4 bases and J 0 bases, with 10 bases left between them. The CDR3 reads CASSSGRDSNQPQHF. DNA of the CDR3: TGTGCCAGCAGTTCGGGACGGGATAGCAATCAGCCCCAGCATTTT.

Only one count was recorded for this clone. The chain links TRBV6-1 to TRBJ2-7; D gene ambiguous. The CDR3 loop spans 14 amino acids. Germline assignment: CDR1 MNHNS and CDR2 SASEGT. With 3 bases removed from V and 4 bases from J, the gap between germline ends came to 13 bases. CDR3 nucleotides: TGTGCCAGCAGTGATCACCCCCTTGGGTACGAGCAGTACTTC. Amino acids: CASSDHPLGYEQYF.